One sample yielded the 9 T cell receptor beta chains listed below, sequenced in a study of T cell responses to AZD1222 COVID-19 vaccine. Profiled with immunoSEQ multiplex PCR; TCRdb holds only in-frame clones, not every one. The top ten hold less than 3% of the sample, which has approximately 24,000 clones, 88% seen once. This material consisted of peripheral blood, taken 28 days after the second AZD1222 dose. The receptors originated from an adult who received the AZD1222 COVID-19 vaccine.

The CDR3 sequence is CASSSGGEETQYF. CDR3 nucleotides: TGTGCCAGCAGCTCGGGGGGCGAGGAGACCCAGTACTTC. This sequence joins TRBV5-4 and TRBJ2-5; perhaps TRBD2 as D (7 bases). CDR3 length: 13 amino acids. The V end was cut by 3 bases, the J end by 5 bases, with 11 bases between. Germline V lookup: CDR1 SGHNT, CDR2 YYREEE (reference sequence).

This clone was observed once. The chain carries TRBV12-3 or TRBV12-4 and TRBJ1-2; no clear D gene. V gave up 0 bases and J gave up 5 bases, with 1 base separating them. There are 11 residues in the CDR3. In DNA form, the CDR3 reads TGTGCCAGCAGTTTAGCTTATGGCTACACCTTC. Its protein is CASSLAYGYTF.

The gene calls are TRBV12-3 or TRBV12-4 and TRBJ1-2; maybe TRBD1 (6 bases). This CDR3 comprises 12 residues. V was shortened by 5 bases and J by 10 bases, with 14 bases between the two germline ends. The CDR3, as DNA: TGTGCCAGCAGTAACCGGGACACCTACTACACCTTC. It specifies CASSNRDTYYTF.

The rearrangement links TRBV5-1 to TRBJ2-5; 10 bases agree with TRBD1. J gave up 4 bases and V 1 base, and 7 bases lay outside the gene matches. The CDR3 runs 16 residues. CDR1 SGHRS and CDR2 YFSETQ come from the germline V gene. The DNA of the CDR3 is TGCGCCAGCAGCTTGACCCCGACAGGGGGCGGAGAGACCCAGTACTTC. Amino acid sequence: CASSLTPTGGGETQYF.

The chain's CDR3 is CASGTGTLSGNTIYF. The CDR3 DNA reads as TGTGCTAGTGGGACAGGGACCCTCTCTGGAAACACCATATATTTT. The chain employs TRBV12-5 and TRBJ1-3, with 7 bases lining up with TRBD1. The CDR3 covers 15 residues. After removal of 6 bases from V and 0 bases from J, the junction contained 5 bases not matched to a gene. CDR1 and CDR2 (germline): LGHNT, FRNRAP.

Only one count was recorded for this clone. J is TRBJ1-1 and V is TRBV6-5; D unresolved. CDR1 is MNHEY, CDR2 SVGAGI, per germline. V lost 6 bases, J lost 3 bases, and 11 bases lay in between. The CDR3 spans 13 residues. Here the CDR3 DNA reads TGTGCCAGCAGAGGACTGCGGGACACTGAAGCTTTCTTT. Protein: CASRGLRDTEAFF.

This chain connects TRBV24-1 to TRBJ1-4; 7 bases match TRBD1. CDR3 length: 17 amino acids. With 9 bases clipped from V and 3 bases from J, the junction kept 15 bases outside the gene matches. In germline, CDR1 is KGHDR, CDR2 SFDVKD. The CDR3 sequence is CATLHGTYRGSNEKLFF. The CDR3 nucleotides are TGTGCCACCCTACATGGGACCTACAGGGGATCTAATGAAAAACTGTTTTTT.

CDR3: CASGGDRSYNEQFF. DNA of the CDR3: TGTGCCAGCGGCGGGGACCGCTCCTACAATGAGCAGTTCTTC. V and J are TRBV16 and TRBJ2-1; D possibly corresponds to TRBD2 (6 bases). CDR1 is KGHSY and CDR2 is FQNENV in the germline V gene. CDR3 length: 14 amino acids. V gave up 8 bases and J gave up 0 bases, with 11 bases separating them.

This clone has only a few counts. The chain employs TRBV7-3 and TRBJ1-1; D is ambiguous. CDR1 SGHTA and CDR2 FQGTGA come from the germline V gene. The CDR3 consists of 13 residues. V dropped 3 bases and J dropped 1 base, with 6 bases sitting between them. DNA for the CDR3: TGTGCCAGCAGCTTTGGGGAGAACACTGAAGCTTTCTTT. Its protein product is CASSFGENTEAFF. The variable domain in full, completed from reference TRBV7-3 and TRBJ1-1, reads GAGVSQTPSNKVTEKGKYVELRCDPISGHTALYWYRQSLGQGPEFLIYFQGTGAADDSGLPNDRFFAVRPEGSVSTLKIQRTERGDSAVYLCASSFGENTEAFFGQGTRLTVV.